These T cell receptor beta chains were read from a single sample in a study of sequential checkpoint blockade in melanoma. Here immunoSEQ multiplex PCR was the method, and the copy in TCRdb shows in-frame clones only, minus some. The sample yields 15,000 to 20,000 clones, 50% to 65% seen once. The sample here was CD8+ T cells sorted from blood (inferred from file names), taken from a patient given nivolumab and ipilimumab in sequence. The origin of the receptors is a human donor with melanoma. Each CDR3 is given with its conserved first and last residue. Each record gives: J gene, clone size, V gene, D gene, CDR3 DNA, CDR3 protein. A D gene is named only where the DNA matches it firmly. Expanded clones are given a class, and other clones once, few, many or no size at all.

TRBJ2-1 medium-sized TRBV9 - TGTGCCAGCAGCGTAGACGGGGATGAGCAGTTCTTC CASSVDGDEQFF
TRBJ1-2 - TRBV5-3 - TGTGCCAGCAGCCAAGGGGGGGTGGGTGGCTACACCTTC CASSQGGVGGYTF
TRBJ2-4 - TRBV4-1 - TGCGCCAGCAGCTCGGACAGATTAAACATTCAGTACTTC CASSSDRLNIQYF
TRBJ2-1 few TRBV14 - TGTGCCAGCAGCCAATGGGAGGAACCCCCCTACAATGAGCAGTTCTTC CASSQWEEPPYNEQFF
TRBJ1-1 - TRBV5-4 - TGTGCCAGCAGCTTGGGGACAGAAGCTTTCTTT CASSLGTEAFF
TRBJ2-1 - TRBV7-9 TRBD1 TGTGCCAGCAGCCCCCGGGACAGGTACAATGAGCAGTTCTTC CASSPRDRYNEQFF
TRBJ1-2 - TRBV4-1 - TGCGCCAGCAGCCAACCCGGGAGTCTCCTTTATGGCTACACCTTC CASSQPGSLLYGYTF
TRBJ2-2 few TRBV7-9 - TGTGCCAGCAGCTTAGGGACTACCTCCAGGACCGGGGAGCTGTTTTTT CASSLGTTSRTGELFF
TRBJ2-7 - TRBV10-3 TRBD1 TGTGCCATCAGTGATCCTTGGGGACAGGGCGTTTACGAGCAGTACTTC CAISDPWGQGVYEQYF
TRBJ1-5 - TRBV7-6 TRBD1 TGTGCCAGCAGCAGGGGGGACAGGGGGGTTGATCAGCCCCAGCATTTT CASSRGDRGVDQPQHF
TRBJ2-7 few TRBV29-1 - TGCAGCGTTGAAGAAGCCTCAGGACAGATCTACGAGCAGTACTTC CSVEEASGQIYEQYF
TRBJ2-1 - TRBV7-8 TRBD2 TGTGCCAGCAGCCCCGGGACTAGCGGATCTGTTGGGCGGTTCTTC CASSPGTSGSVGRFF
TRBJ2-1 - TRBV11-1 - TGTGCCAGCAGCACATCGACAGGAGGTCTGGACAATGAGCAGTTCTTC CASSTSTGGLDNEQFF
TRBJ2-7 - TRBV27 - TGTGCCAGCAGTTGGCTGAGGGCCGGGGGCGAGCAGTACTTC CASSWLRAGGEQYF
TRBJ1-1 - TRBV5-6 - TGTGCCAGCAGATCCTTTGTGGGGGGGAATGGGCTGAACACTGAAGCTTTCTTT CASRSFVGGNGLNTEAFF
TRBJ1-2 - TRBV6-1 - TGTGCCAGCAGTCCAGTGGGAGGCGCCTATGGCTACACCTTC CASSPVGGAYGYTF
TRBJ2-1 - TRBV15 - TGTGCCACCAGCAGAGCGGTAGTCCGCTCCTACAATGAGCAGTTCTTC CATSRAVVRSYNEQFF
TRBJ1-2 once TRBV29-1 TRBD1 TGCAGCGTAGACAGGGCCAACTATGGCTACACCTTC CSVDRANYGYTF
TRBJ1-4 medium-sized TRBV4-2 TRBD1 TGTGCCAGCAGCCCATGGGACAGTTCTAATGAAAAACTGTTTTTT CASSPWDSSNEKLFF
TRBJ2-3 - TRBV11-2 - TGTGCCAGCAGCTTAGTTGGAGCAGATACGCAGTATTTT CASSLVGADTQYF
TRBJ2-7 - TRBV4-2 - TGTGCCAGCAGCCAGGGACTGACCTCCTACGAGCAGTACTTC CASSQGLTSYEQYF
TRBJ1-2 - TRBV7-9 - TGTGCCAGCAGCTTGGGCGGGGTTGATGGCTACACCTTC CASSLGGVDGYTF
TRBJ1-1 once TRBV27 - TGTGCCAGCAGTTTATGGTCAGGGGCGAACGCTGAAGCTTTCTTT CASSLWSGANAEAFF
TRBJ1-1 - TRBV6-1 TRBD1 TGTGCCAGCAGTGTGACGACAGGGAAGAACCATGAAGCTTTCTTT CASSVTTGKNHEAFF
TRBJ2-3 - TRBV6-1 TRBD2 TGTGCCAGCAGTGAAGCTAGCGGGAGCCCAGATACGCAGTATTTT CASSEASGSPDTQYF
TRBJ2-7 - TRBV5-8 TRBD1 TGTGCCAGCAGCCCTGGGACAGGGACCTACGAGCAGTACTTC CASSPGTGTYEQYF
TRBJ2-3 - TRBV6-4 - TGTGCCAGCAGTGCCGGGACTAGCACAGATACGCAGTATTTT CASSAGTSTDTQYF
TRBJ2-7 - TRBV19 - TGTGCCAGTAGTATCTCCACAGGTCTAAGCGAGCAGTACTTC CASSISTGLSEQYF